Shown below are 5 T cell receptor beta chains from a single sample sequenced in a study of shared clonotypes between healthy human individuals. Here immunoSEQ multiplex PCR was the method, and the copy in TCRdb shows in-frame clones only, minus some. The table records about 380,000 clones, approximately 97% of them present only once. Sequenced sample: memory CD8+ T cells sorted from blood. The subset: CD45RO+ cells pooled with CCR7-negative TemRA cells. The receptors originated from a young man in good health.

Comment on this clone: The same CDR3 arises from other DNA sequences in this sample as well. The V call is TRBV29-1, the J call TRBJ2-7; D is perhaps TRBD2 (6 bases). The CDR3 covers 12 residues. Trimming removed 3 bases at V and 0 bases at J, with 6 bases between. CDR1 and CDR2 from the germline V gene are SQVTM and ANQGSEA. DNA of the CDR3: TGCAGCGTTGAGACTAGCTCCTACGAGCAGTACTTC. This translates into CSVETSSYEQYF.

The chain links TRBV10-3 to TRBJ2-3; 10 bases map to TRBD2. This CDR3 contains 17 residues. Germline V gene lookup returns CDR1 ENHRY and CDR2 SYGVKD. V was pared by 4 bases and J by 2 bases, with 9 bases of the junction left unmatched. The DNA of the CDR3 is TGTGCCATCAGTGTGAAGGTAGCGGGAGGTATCACAGATACGCAGTATTTT. This codes for CAISVKVAGGITDTQYF.

The V call is TRBV14, the J call TRBJ2-5; possibly TRBD1 or TRBD2 for D (7 bases each). Germline CDR1 is SGHDN and CDR2 is FVKESK. Trimming removed 2 bases at V and 5 bases at J, with 12 bases between. This CDR3 is built from 14 residues. Here the CDR3 reads CASSQSRGGETQYF. DNA for the CDR3: TGTGCCAGCAGCCAATCCAGGGGGGGGGAGACCCAGTACTTC.

The chain links TRBV5-1 to TRBJ1-1; possible D gene TRBD1, 5 bases. V lost 0 bases, J lost 4 bases, and 13 bases lay in between. This CDR3 contains 15 residues. In germline, CDR1 is SGHRS, CDR2 YFSETQ. CDR3 in amino acids: CASSLGSGKGTEAFF. The CDR3 coding sequence is TGCGCCAGCAGCTTGGGTTCAGGGAAAGGCACTGAAGCTTTCTTT.

The rearrangement joins TRBV10-3 to TRBJ2-7, with 9 bases lining up with TRBD1. With 2 bases clipped from V and 4 bases from J, the junction kept 0 bases outside the gene matches. There are 13 residues in the CDR3. Germline loops: CDR1 ENHRY, CDR2 SYGVKD. The CDR3 loop is CAISEGQGYEQYF. DNA for the CDR3: TGTGCCATCAGTGAGGGACAGGGGTACGAGCAGTACTTC.